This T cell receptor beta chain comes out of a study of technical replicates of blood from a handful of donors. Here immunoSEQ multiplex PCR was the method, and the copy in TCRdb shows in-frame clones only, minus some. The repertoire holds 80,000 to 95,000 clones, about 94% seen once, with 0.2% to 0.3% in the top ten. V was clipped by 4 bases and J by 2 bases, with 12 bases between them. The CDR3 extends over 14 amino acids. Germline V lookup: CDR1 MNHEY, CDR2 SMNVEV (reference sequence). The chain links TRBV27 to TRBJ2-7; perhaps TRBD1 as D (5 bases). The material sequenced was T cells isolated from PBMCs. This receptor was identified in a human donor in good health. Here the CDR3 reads CASSSGRETYEQYF. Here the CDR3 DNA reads TGTGCCAGCAGTTCCGGCAGGGAAACCTACGAGCAGTACTTC.